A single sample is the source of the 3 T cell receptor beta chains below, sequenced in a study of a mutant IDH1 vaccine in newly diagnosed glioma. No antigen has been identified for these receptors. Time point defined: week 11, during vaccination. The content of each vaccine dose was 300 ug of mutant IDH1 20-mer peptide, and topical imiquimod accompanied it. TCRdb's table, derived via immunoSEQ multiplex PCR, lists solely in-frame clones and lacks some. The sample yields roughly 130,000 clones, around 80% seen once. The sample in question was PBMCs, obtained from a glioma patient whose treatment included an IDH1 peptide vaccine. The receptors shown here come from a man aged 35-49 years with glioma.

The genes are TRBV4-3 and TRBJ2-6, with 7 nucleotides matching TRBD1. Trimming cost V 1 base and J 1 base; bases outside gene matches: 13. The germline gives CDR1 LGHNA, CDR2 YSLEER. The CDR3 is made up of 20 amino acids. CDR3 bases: TGCGCCAGCAGCCAAGGAGCCCGACAGGGCCCGGAGTCTGGGGCCAACGTCCTGACTTTC. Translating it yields CASSQGARQGPESGANVLTF.

CDR3 protein: CAWRTGPTEAFF. DNA of the CDR3: TGTGCCTGGAGGACGGGGCCCACTGAAGCTTTCTTT. V is TRBV30 and J is TRBJ1-1; D perhaps matches TRBD1 (5 bases). This CDR3 comprises 12 residues. The germline V gene encodes CDR1 GTSNPN and CDR2 SVGIG (reference sequence). The germline V and J ends were trimmed by 3 bases and 4 bases, with 9 bases remaining between them.

CDR3 bases: TGTGCCAGCCGGGGGGCATATAGCAATCAGCCCCAGCATTTT. As protein: CASRGAYSNQPQHF. The chain combines TRBV28 with TRBJ1-5, with D tentatively TRBD1 (6 bases). CDR1 is MDHEN and CDR2 is SYDVKM in the germline V gene. The V end lost 8 bases, the J end lost 0 bases, and 11 bases lay between the germline ends. This CDR3 spans 14 amino acids.